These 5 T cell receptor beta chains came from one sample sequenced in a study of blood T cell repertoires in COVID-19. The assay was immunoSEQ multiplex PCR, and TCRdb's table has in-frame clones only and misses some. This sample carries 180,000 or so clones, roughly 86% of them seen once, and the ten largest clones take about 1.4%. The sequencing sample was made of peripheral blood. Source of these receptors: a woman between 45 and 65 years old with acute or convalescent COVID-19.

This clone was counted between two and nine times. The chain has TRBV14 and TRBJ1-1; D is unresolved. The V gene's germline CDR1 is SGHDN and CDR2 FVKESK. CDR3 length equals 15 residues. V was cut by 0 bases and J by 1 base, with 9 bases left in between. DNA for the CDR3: TGTGCCAGCAGCCAAGATTGGCCGTCGAACACTGAAGCTTTCTTT. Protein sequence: CASSQDWPSNTEAFF.

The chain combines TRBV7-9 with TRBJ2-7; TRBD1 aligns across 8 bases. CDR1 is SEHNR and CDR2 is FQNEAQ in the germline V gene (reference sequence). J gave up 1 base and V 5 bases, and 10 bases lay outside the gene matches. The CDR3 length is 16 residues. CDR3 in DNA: TGTGCCAGCAGCCAGAGGGGGGACAGGAGTTCCTACGAGCAGTACTTC. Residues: CASSQRGDRSSYEQYF.

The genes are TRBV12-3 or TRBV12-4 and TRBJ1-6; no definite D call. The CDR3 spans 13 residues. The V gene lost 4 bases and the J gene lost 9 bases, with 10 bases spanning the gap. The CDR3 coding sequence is TGTGCCAGCAGTTCCGCCCTTAGTTCACCCCTCCACTTT. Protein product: CASSSALSSPLHF.

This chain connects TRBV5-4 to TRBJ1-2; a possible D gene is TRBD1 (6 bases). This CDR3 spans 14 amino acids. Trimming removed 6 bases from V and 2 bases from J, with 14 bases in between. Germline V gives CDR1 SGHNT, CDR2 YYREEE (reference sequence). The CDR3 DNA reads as TGTGCCAGCAATGAAGAGGACAGAAACTATGGCTACACCTTC. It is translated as CASNEEDRNYGYTF. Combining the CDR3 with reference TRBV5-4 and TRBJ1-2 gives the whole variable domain ETGVTQSPTHLIKTRGQQVTLRCSSQSGHNTVSWYQQALGQGPQFIFQYYREEENGRGNFPPRFSGLQFPNYSSELNVNALELDDSALYLCASNEEDRNYGYTFGSGTRLTVV.

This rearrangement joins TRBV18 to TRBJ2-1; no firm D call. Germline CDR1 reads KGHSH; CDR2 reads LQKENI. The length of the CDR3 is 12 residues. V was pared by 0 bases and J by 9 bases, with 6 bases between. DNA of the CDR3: TGTGCCAGCTCACCACCTAGTGGTGAGCAGTTCTTC. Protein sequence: CASSPPSGEQFF.